This T cell receptor beta chain was sequenced for a study of OX40 agonist ivuxolimab in advanced cancers. The CDR3 has 16 residues. V trimming: 5 bases; J trimming: 0 bases; junction bases outside the gene matches: 7. Per the germline V gene, CDR1 is SEHNR and CDR2 is FQNEAQ (reference sequence). Profiled with immunoSEQ multiplex PCR; TCRdb holds only in-frame clones, not every one. The sample carries more than 45,000 clones, approximately 85% recorded once. Specimen: CD4+ or CD8+ T cells sorted from blood, collected in a trial of the OX40 agonist ivuxolimab. V gene TRBV7-9 combines with J gene TRBJ2-3, with TRBD2 identical over 8 bases. This TCR derives from an adult with an advanced solid tumor such as melanoma, head and neck, liver or kidney cancer. CDR3 loop: CASSRTGTRSTDTQYF. The DNA of the CDR3 is TGTGCCAGCAGCCGAACCGGGACTAGAAGCACAGATACGCAGTATTTT.